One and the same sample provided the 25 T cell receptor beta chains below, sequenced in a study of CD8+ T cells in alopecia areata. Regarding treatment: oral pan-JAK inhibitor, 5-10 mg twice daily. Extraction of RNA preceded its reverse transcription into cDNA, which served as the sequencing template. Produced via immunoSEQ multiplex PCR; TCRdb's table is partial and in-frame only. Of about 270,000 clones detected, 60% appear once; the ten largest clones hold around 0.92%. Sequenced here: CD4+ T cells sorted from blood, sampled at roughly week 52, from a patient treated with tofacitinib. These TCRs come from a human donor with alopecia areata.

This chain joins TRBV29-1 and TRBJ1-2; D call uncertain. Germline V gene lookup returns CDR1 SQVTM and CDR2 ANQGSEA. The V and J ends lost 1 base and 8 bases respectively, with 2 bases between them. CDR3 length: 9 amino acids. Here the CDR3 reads CSVEAGYTF. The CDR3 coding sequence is TGCAGCGTTGAAGCAGGCTACACCTTC.

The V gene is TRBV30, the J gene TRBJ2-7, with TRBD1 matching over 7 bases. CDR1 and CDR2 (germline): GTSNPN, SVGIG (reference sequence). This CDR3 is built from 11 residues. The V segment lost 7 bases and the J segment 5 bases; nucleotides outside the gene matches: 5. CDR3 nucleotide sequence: TGTGCCTCCAAGGGGGCCCACGAGCAGTACTTC. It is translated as CASKGAHEQYF.

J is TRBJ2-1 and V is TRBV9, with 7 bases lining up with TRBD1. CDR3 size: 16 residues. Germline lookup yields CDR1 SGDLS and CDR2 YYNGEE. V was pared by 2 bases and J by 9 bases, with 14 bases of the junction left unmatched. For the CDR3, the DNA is TGTGCCAGCAGCGTTAAGGCATGGACAGGCACGGGTGAGCAGTTCTTC. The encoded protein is CASSVKAWTGTGEQFF.

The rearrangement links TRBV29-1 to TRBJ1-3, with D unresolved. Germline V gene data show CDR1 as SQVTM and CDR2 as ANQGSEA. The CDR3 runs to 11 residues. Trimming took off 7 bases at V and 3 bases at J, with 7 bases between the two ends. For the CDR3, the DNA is TGCAGCGCTCGATTTGGAAACACCATATATTTT. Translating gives CSARFGNTIYF. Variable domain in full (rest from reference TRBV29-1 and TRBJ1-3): SAVISQKPSRDICQRGTSLTIQCQVDSQVTMMFWYRQQPGQSLTLIATANQGSEATYESGFVIDKFPISRPNLTFSTLTVSNMSPEDSSIYLCSARFGNTIYFGEGSWLTVV.

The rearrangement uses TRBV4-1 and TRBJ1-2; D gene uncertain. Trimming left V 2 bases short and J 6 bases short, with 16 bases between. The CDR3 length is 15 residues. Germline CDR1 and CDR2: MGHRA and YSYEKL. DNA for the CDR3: TGCGCCAGCAGCCAATTTGGTGGGTCGGAAAATGGCTACACCTTC. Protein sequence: CASSQFGGSENGYTF.

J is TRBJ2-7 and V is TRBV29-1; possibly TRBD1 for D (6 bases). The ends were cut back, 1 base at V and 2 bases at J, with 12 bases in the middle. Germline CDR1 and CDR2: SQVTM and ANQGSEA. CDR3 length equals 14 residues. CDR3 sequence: CSVEGWGRPYEQYF. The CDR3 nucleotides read TGCAGCGTTGAAGGGTGGGGGCGACCCTACGAGCAGTACTTC.

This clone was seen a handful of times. The CDR3 DNA sequence: TGTGCCAGCAGTTTACCAGGGTCTGGGGCCAACGTCCTGACTTTC. Encoded protein: CASSLPGSGANVLTF. The chain joins TRBV27 to TRBJ2-6; TRBD1 might be the D (5 bases). Germline loops: CDR1 MNHEY, CDR2 SMNVEV (reference sequence). This CDR3 has 15 residues. The ends were cut back, 2 bases at V and 1 base at J, with 6 bases in the middle.

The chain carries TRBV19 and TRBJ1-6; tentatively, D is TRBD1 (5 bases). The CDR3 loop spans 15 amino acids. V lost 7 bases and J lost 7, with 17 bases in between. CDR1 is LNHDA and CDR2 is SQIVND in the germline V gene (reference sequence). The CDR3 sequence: CASTRASSGNSPLHF. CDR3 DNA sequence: TGTGCCAGTACCAGGGCCTCCTCAGGGAATTCACCCCTCCACTTT.

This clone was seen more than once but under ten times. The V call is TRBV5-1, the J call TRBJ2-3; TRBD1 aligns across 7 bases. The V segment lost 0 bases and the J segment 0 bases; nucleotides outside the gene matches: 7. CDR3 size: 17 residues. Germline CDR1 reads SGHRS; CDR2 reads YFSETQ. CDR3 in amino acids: CASSLGGGHPSTDTQYF. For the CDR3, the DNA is TGCGCCAGCAGCTTGGGAGGGGGCCACCCTAGCACAGATACGCAGTATTTT. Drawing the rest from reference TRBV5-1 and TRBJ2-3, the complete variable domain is KAGVTQTPRYLIKTRGQQVTLSCSPISGHRSVSWYQQTPGQGLQFLFEYFSETQRNKGNFPGRFSGRQFSNSRSEMNVSTLELGDSALYLCASSLGGGHPSTDTQYFGPGTRLTVL.

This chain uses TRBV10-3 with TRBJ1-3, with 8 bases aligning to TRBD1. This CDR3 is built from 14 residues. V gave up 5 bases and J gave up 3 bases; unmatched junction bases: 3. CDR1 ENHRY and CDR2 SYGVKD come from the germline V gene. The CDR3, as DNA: TGTGCCATCAGTCCGGACAGGGATGGAAACACCATATATTTT. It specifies CAISPDRDGNTIYF.

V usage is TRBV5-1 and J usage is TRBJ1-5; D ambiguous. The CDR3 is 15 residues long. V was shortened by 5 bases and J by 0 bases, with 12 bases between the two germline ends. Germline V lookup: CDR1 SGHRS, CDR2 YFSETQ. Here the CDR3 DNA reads TGCGCCAGCAGACAAGGACCTTATAGCAATCAGCCCCAGCATTTT. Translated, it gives CASRQGPYSNQPQHF. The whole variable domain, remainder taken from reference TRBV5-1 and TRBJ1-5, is KAGVTQTPRYLIKTRGQQVTLSCSPISGHRSVSWYQQTPGQGLQFLFEYFSETQRNKGNFPGRFSGRQFSNSRSEMNVSTLELGDSALYLCASRQGPYSNQPQHFGDGTRLSIL.

CDR3 sequence: CASSLTHNEQFF. CDR3 nucleotide sequence: TGCGCCAGCAGCTTGACACACAATGAGCAGTTCTTC. The chain links TRBV5-1 to TRBJ2-1, with no clear D. The CDR3 totals 12 residues. Trimming left V 1 base short and J 5 bases short, with 4 bases between. Germline-derived CDR1 and CDR2 are SGHRS and YFSETQ.

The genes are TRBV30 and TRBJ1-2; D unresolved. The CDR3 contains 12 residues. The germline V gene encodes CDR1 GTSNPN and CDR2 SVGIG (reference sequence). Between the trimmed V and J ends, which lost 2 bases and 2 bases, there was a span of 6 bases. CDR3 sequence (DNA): TGTGCCTGGAGTCGACCGAACTATGGCTACACCTTC. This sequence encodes CAWSRPNYGYTF.

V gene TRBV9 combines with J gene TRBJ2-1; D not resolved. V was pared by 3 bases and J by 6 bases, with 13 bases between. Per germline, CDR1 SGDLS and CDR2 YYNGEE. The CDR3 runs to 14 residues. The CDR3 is CASSARGRPNEQFF. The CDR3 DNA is TGTGCCAGCAGCGCCCGCGGCAGACCCAATGAGCAGTTCTTC.

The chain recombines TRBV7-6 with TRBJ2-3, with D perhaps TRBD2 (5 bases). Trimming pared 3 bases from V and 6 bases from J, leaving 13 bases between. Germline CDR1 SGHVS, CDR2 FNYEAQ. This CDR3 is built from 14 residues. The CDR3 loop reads CASSFRGLGDTQYF. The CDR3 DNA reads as TGTGCCAGCAGCTTTAGAGGGCTAGGGGATACGCAGTATTTT.

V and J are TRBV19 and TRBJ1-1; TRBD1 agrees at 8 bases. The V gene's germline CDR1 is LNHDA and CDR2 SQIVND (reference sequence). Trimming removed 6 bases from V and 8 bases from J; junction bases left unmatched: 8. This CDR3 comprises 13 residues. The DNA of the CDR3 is TGTGCCAGTAGGAGAACTCAGGGGGCAGAAGCTTTCTTT. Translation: CASRRTQGAEAFF.

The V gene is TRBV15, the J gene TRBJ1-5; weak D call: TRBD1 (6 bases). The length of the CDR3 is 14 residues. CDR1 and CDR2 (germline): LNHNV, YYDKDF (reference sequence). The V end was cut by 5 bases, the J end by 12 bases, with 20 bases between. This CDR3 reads CATSQERGERDQHF. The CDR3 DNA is TGTGCCACCAGCCAAGAGAGGGGGGAACGAGACCAGCATTTT.

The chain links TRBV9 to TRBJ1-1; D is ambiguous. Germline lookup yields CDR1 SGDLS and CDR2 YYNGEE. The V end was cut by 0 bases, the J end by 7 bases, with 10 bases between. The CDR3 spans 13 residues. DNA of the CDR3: TGTGCCAGCAGCGTAGATTGGGGAGATGAAGCTTTCTTT. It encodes CASSVDWGDEAFF. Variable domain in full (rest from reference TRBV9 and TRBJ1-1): DSGVTQTPKHLITATGQRVTLRCSPRSGDLSVYWYQQSLDQGLQFLIQYYNGEERAKGNILERFSAQQFPDLHSELNLSSLELGDSALYFCASSVDWGDEAFFGQGTRLTVV.

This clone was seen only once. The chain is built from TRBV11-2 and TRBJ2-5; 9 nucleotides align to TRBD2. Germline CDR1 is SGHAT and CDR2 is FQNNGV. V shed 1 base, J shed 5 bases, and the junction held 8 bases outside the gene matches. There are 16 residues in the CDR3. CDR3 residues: CASSLALAGNAETQYF. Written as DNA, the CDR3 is TGTGCCAGCAGCTTAGCCCTAGCGGGGAACGCTGAGACCCAGTACTTC.

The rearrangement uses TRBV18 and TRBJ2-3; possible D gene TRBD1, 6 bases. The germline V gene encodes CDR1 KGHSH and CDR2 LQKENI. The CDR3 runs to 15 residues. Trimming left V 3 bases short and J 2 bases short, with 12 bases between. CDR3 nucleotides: TGTGCCAGCTCACCGGGGACATGGGACACAGATACGCAGTATTTT. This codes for CASSPGTWDTDTQYF. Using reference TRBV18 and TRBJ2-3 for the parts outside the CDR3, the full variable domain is NAGVMQNPRHLVRRRGQEARLRCSPMKGHSHVYWYRQLPEEGLKFMVYLQKENIIDESGMPKERFSAEFPKEGPSILRIQQVVRGDSAAYFCASSPGTWDTDTQYFGPGTRLTVL.

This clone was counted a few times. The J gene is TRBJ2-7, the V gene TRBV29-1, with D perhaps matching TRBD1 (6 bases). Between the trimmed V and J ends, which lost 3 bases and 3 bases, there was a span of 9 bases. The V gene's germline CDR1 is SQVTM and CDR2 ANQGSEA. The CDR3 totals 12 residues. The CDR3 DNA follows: TGCAGCGTTGAGGACAGCGTCTACGAGCAGTACTTC. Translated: CSVEDSVYEQYF.

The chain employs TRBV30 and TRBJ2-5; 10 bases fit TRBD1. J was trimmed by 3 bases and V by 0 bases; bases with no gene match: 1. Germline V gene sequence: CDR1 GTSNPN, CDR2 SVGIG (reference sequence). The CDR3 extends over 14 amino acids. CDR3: CAWSVGTGEETQYF. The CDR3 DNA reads TGTGCCTGGAGTGTAGGGACAGGGGAAGAGACCCAGTACTTC.

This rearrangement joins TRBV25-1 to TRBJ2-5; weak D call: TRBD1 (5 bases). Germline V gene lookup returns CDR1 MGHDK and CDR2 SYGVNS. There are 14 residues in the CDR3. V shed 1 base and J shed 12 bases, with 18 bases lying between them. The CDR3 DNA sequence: TGTGCCAGCAGTGAATTAGGGGCCAGCCGTCCAAAGTACTTC. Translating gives CASSELGASRPKYF.

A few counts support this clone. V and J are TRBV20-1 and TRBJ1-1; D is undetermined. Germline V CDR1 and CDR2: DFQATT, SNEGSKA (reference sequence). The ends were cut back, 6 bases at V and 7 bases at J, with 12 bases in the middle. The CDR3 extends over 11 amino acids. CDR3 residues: CSAERQLEAFF. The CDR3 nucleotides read TGCAGTGCCGAGCGGCAGCTTGAAGCTTTCTTT.

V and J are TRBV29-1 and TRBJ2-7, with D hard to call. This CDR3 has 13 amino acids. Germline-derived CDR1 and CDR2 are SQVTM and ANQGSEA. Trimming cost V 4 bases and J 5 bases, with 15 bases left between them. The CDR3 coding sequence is TGCAGCGTTGCTGACGGGTTGGGCCACGAGCAGTACTTC. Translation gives CSVADGLGHEQYF.